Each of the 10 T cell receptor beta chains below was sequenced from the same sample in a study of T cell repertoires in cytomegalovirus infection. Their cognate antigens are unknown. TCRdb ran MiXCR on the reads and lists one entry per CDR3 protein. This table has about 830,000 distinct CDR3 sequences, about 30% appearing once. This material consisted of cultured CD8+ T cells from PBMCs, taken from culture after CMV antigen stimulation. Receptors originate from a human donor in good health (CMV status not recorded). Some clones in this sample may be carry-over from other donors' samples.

CDR3 in DNA: TGTGCCAGCAGCTTAGTATGGCCGGAGGGCTATGGCTACACCTTC. Translation: CASSLVWPEGYGYTF. V is TRBV7-8 and J is TRBJ1-2; D remains unclear. Trimming cost V 1 base and J 4 bases, with 13 bases left between them. The CDR3 consists of 15 residues. Per the germline V gene, CDR1 is SGHVS and CDR2 is FQNEAQ.

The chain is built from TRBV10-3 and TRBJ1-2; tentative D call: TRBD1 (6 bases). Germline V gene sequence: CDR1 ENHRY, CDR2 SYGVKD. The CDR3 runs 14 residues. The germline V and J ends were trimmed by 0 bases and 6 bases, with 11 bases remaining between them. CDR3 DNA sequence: TGTGCCATCAGTGAGTCCGCAGGGGAGGATGGCTACACCTTC. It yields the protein CAISESAGEDGYTF.

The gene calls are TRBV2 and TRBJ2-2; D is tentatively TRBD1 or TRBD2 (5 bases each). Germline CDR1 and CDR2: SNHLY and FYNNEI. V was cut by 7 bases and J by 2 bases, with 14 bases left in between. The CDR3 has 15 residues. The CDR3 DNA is TGTGCCAGCACCCCGGTTGGGGGTAACACCGGGGAGCTGTTTTTT. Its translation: CASTPVGGNTGELFF.

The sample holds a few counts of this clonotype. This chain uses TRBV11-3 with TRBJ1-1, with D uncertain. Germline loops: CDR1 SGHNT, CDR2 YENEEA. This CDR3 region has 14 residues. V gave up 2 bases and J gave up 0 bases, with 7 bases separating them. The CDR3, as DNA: TGTGCCAGCAGCTTATGTTCGGTGAACACTGAAGCTTTCTTT. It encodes CASSLCSVNTEAFF.

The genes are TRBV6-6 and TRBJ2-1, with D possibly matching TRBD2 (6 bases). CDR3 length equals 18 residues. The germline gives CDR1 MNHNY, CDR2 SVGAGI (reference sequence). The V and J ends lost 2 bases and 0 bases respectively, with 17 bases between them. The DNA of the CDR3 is TGTGCCAGCAGTTACATTGGATTGGCGGGGCACTCCTACAATGAGCAGTTCTTC. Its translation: CASSYIGLAGHSYNEQFF.

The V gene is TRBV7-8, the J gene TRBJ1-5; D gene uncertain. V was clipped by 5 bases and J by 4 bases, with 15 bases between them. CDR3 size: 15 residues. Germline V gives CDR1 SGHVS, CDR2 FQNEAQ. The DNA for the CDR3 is TGTGCCAGCAGCCCCGCAGGTATGGCGAATCAGCCCCAGCATTTT. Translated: CASSPAGMANQPQHF. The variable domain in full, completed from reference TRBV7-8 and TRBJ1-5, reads GAGVSQSPRYKVAKRGQDVALRCDPISGHVSLFWYQQALGQGPEFLTYFQNEAQLDKSGLPSDRFFAERPEGSVSTLKIQRTQQEDSAVYLCASSPAGMANQPQHFGDGTRLSIL.

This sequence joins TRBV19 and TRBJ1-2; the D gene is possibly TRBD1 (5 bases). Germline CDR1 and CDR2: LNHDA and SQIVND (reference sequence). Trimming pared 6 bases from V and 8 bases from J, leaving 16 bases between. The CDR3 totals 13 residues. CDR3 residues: CASSHNGAEGYTF. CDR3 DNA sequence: TGTGCCAGTAGCCACAACGGGGCGGAGGGCTACACCTTC.

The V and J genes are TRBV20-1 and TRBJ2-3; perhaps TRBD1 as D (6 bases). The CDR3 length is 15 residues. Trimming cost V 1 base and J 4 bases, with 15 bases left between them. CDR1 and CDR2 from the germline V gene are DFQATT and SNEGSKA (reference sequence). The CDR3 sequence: CSARARQAAADTQYF. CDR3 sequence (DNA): TGCAGTGCTAGAGCCCGACAGGCCGCCGCAGATACGCAGTATTTT.

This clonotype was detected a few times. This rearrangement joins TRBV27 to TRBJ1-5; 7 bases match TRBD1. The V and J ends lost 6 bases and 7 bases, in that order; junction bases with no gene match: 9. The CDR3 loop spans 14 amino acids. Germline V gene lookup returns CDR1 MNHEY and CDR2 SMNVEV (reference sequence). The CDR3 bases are TGTGCCAGCAGACCCTTCACAGGGGCCCAGCCCCAGCATTTT. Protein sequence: CASRPFTGAQPQHF.

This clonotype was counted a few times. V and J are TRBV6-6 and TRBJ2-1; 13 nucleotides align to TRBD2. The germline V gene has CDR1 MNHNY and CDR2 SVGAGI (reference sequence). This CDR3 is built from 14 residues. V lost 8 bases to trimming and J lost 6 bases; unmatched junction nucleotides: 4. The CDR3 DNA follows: TGTGCCAGCCAACTAGCGGGGGGGCCCAATGAGCAGTTCTTC. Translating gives CASQLAGGPNEQFF.